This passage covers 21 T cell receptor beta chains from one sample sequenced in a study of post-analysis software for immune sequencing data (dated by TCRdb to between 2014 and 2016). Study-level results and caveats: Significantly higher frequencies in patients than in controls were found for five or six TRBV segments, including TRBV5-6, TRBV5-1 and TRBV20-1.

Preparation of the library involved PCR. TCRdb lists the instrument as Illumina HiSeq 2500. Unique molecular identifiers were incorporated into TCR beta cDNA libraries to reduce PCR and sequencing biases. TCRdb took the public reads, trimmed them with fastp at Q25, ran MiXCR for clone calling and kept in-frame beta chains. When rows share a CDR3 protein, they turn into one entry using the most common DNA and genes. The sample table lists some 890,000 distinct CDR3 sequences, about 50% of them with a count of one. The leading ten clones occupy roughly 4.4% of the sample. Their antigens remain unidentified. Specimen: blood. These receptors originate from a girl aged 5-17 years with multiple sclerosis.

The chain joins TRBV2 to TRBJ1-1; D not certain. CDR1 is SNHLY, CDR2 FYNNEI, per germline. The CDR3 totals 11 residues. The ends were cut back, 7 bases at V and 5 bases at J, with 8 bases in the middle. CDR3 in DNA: TGTGCCAGCAAAAGGGTTACTGAAGCTTTCTTT. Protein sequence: CASKRVTEAFF. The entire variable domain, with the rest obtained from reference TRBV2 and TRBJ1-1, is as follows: EPEVTQTPSHQVTQMGQEVILRCVPISNHLYFYWYRQILGQKVEFLVSFYNNEISEKSEIFDDQFSVERPDGSNFTLKIRSTKLEDSAMYFCASKRVTEAFFGQGTRLTVV.

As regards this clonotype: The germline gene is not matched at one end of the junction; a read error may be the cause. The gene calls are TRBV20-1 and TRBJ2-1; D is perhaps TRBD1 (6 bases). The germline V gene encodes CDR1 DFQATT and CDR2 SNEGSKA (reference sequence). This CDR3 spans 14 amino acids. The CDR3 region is CSAGDQGPYNEQFF. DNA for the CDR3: TGCAGTGCTGGAGATCAGGGGCCCTACAATGAGCAGTTCTTC.

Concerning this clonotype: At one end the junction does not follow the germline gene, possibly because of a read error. CDR3 region: CASRSTSGSQSSYNEQFF. CDR3 bases: TGTGCCAGCAGATCGACTAGCGGGAGCCAGAGCTCCTACAATGAGCAGTTCTTC. V usage is TRBV5-1 and J usage is TRBJ2-1; 12 nucleotides agree with TRBD2. The germline CDR1 and CDR2 sequences are SGHRS and YFSETQ. The CDR3 sequence is 18 residues long. The variable domain in full, with the rest retrieved from reference TRBV5-1 and TRBJ2-1, is KAGVTQTPRYLIKTRGQQVTLSCSPISGHRSVSWYQQTPGQGLQFLFEYFSETQRNKGNFPGRFSGRQFSNSRSEMNVSTLELGDSALYLCASRSTSGSQSSYNEQFFGPGTRLTVL.

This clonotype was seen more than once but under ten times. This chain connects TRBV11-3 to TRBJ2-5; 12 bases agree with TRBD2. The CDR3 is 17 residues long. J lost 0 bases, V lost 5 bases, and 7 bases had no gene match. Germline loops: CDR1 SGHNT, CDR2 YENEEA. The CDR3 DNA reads TGTGCCAGCAGCACCGGACTAGCGGGGAAGTACCAAGAGACCCAGTACTTC. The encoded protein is CASSTGLAGKYQETQYF. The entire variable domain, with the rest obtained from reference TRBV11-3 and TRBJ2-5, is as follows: EAGVVQSPRYKIIEKKQPVAFWCNPISGHNTLYWYLQNLGQGPELLIRYENEEAVDDSQLPKDRFSAERLKGVDSTLKIQPAELGDSAVYLCASSTGLAGKYQETQYFGPGTRLLVL.

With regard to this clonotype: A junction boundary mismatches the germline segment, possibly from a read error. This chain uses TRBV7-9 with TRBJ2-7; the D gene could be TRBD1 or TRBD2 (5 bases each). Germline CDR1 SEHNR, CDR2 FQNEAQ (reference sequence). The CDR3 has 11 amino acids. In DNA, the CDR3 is TGTACCAGCGCAAGGGGCGGGGAGCAGTACTTC. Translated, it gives CTSARGGEQYF.

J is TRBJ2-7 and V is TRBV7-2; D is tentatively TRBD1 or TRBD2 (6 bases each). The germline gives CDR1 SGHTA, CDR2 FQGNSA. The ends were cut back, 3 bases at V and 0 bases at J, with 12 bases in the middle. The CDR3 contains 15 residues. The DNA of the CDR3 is TGTGCCAGCAGCTTCGGGGGCATGAGCTCCTACGAGCAGTACTTC. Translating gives CASSFGGMSSYEQYF.

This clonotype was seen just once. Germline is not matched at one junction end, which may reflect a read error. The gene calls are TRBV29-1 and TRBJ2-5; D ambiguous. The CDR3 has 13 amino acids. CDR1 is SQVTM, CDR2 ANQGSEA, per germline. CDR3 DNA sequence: TGCAGCGCTGAAGTCAGACACCAAGAGACCCAGTACTTC. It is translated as CSAEVRHQETQYF.

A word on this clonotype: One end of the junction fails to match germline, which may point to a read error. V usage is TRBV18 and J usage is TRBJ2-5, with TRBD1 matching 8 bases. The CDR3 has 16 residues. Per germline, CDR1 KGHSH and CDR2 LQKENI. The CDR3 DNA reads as TGTGCCGGCTCACCATTAACCAGGGGGCGACGGGAGACCCAGTACTTC. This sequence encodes CAGSPLTRGRRETQYF.

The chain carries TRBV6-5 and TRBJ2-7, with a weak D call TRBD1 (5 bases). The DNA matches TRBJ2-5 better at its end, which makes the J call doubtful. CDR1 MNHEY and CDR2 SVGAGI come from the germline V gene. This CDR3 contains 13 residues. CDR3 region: CASIPAGAETQYF. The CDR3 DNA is TGTGCCAGCATTCCCGCTGGGGCCGAGACCCAGTACTTC.

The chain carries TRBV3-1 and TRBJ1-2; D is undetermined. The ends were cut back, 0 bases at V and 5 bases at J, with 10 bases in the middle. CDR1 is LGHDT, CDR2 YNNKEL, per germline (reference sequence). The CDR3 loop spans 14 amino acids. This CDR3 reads CASSQEVRPYGYTF. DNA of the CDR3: TGTGCCAGCAGCCAAGAAGTCCGGCCGTATGGCTACACCTTC.

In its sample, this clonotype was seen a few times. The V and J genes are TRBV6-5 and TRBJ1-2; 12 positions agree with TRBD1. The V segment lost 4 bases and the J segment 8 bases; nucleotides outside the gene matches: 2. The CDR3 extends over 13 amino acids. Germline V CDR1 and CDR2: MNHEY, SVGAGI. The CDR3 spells CASSWGQGAGYTF. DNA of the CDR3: TGTGCCAGCAGTTGGGGACAGGGGGCGGGCTACACCTTC.

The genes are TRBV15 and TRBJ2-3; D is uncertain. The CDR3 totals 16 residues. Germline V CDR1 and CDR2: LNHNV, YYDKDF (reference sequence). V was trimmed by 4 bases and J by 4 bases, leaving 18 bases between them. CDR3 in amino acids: CATSTRTGSFADTQYF. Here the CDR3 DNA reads TGTGCCACCAGCACCCGGACCGGGTCGTTCGCAGATACGCAGTATTTT.

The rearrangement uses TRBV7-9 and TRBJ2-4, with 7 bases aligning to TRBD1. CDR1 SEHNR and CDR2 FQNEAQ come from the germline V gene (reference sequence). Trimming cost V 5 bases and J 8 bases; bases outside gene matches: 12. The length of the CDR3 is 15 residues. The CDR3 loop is CASSTPGQHTDIQYF. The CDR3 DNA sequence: TGTGCCAGCAGCACACCGGGACAGCATACAGACATTCAGTACTTC.

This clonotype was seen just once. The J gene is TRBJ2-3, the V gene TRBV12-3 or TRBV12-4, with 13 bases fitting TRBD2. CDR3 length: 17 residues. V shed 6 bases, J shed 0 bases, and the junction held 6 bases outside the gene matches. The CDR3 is CASRRGLAGESTDTQYF. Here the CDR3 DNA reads TGTGCCAGCAGGCGCGGACTAGCGGGAGAGAGCACAGATACGCAGTATTTT.

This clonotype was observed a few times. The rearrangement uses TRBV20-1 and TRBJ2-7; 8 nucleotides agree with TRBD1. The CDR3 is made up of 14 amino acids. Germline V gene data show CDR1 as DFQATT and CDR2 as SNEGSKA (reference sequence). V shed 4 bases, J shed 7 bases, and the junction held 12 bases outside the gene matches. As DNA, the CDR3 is TGCAGTGCTATGGCCCGGACAGGGCCTGGAGAGCAGTACTTC. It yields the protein CSAMARTGPGEQYF.

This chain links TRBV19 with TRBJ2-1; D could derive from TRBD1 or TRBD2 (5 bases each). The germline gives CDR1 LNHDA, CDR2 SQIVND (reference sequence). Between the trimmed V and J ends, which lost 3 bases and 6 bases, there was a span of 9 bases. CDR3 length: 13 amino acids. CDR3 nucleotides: TGTGCCAGTAGTATTAGGGGAGTCAATGAGCAGTTCTTC. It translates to CASSIRGVNEQFF.

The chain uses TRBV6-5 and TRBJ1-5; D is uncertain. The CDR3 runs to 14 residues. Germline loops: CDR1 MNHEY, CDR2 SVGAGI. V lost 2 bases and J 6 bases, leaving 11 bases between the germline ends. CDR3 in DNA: TGTGCCAGCAGTTACCTCGTCGGGAGTCAGCCCCAGCATTTT. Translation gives CASSYLVGSQPQHF.

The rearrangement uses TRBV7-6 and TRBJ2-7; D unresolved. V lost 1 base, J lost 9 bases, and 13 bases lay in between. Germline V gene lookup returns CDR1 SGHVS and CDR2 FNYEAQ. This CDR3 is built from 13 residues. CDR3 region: CASSLGPYDAQYF. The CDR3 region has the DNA TGTGCCAGCAGCTTAGGACCGTACGACGCGCAGTACTTC.

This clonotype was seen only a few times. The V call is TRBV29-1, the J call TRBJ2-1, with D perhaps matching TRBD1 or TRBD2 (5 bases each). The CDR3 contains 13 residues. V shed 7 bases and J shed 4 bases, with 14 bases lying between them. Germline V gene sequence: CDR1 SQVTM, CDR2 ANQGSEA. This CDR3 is CSAEWGLYNEQFF. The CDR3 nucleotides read TGCAGCGCCGAGTGGGGGTTATACAATGAGCAGTTCTTC.

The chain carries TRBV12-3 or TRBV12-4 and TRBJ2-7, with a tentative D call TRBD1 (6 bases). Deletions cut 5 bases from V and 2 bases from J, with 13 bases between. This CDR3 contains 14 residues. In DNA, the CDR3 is TGTGCCAGCAGTGGGACATTTGGAACCTACGAGCAGTACTTC. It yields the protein CASSGTFGTYEQYF.

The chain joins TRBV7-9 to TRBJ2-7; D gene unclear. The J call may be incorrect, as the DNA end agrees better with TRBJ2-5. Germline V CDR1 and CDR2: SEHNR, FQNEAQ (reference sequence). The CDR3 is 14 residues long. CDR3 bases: TGTGCCAGCAGCTTACTGGCAACAAGGGAGACCCAGTACTTC. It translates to CASSLLATRETQYF.